The T cell receptor (beta chain) described here comes from a study of blood T cell repertoires in COVID-19. Across the study: COVID-19 samples from acute and convalescent phases originated in the United States, Italy and Spain.

Method: immunoSEQ multiplex PCR; TCRdb's copy keeps in-frame clones and lacks some. The sample gives about 280,000 clones, around nine tenths of which show up once; around 2% is in the top ten. Per the germline V gene, CDR1 is SNHLY and CDR2 is FYNNEI. This CDR3 contains 15 residues. V lost 5 bases, J lost 6 bases, and 14 bases lay in between. This chain links TRBV2 with TRBJ1-6, with TRBD1 as a possible D gene (6 bases). The source is a woman in her sixties in a cohort exposed to, infected with or recovered from COVID-19 (not recorded which). Material: PBMCs or T cells enriched from blood (not recorded which). CDR3 amino acids: CASSRQGPTNSPLHF. The CDR3 DNA is TGTGCCAGCAGTCGGCAGGGGCCCACTAATTCACCCCTCCACTTT.